This T cell receptor beta chain was observed in a study of T cells in Graves' hyperthyroidism and ophthalmopathy. The definition of stable Graves' hyperthyroidism was no ophthalmopathy progression within 18 months. Diagnosis of hyperthyroidism was new in patients aged 18 to 65, and its duration was under 2 months. Criteria for exclusion of patients were uncontrolled infection, other autoimmune disease, pregnancy or lactation. Diagnoses used clinical symptoms, serum thyroxine and TRAb, thyroid ultrasound and orbital computed tomography. The CDR3 covers 15 residues. Germline V CDR1 and CDR2: MNHNS, SASEGT. V was pared by 5 bases and J by 1 base, with 15 bases between. There were TCR beta CDR3 regions amplified from RNA transcripts. The TCR CDR3 was amplified in a first-round RT-PCR using the HTBI primer set. TCRdb called the multiplex PCR reads again in MiXCR, with one record for every CDR3 protein. The table has about 210,000 distinct CDR3 sequences, approximately 17% seen once.

This chain uses TRBV6-1 with TRBJ2-7; the D is unclear. The source of this sequence is a man between 50 and 59 years old with Graves' hyperthyroidism. The material sequenced was blood. CDR3 bases: TGTGCCAGCAGTTCAAGGACCGGCCAATCCTACGAGCAGTACTTC. It is translated as CASSSRTGQSYEQYF.